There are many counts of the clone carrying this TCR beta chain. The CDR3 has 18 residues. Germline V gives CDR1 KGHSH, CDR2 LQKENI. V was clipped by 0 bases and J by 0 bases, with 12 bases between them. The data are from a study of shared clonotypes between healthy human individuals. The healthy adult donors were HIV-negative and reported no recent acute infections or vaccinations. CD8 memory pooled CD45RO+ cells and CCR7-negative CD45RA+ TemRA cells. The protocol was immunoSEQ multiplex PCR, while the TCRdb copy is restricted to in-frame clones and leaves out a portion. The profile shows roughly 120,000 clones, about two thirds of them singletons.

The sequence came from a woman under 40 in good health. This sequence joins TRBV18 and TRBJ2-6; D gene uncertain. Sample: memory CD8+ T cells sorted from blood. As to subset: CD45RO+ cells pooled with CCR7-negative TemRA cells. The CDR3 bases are TGTGCCAGCTCACCACCCTACGTGACGCTCTCTGGGGCCAACGTCCTGACTTTC. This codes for CASSPPYVTLSGANVLTF.